This TCR beta chain was found in a study of shared clonotypes between healthy human individuals. Each sorted subset replicate got 200 ng genomic DNA, 25,000 to 35,000 genomes. Some clones are missing from TCRdb's copy, which holds only in-frame ones; the method was immunoSEQ multiplex PCR. The data hold 1.5 million to 1.9 million clones, with 98% observed a single time. This CDR3 is 15 amino acids long. From germline, CDR1 is LNHDA and CDR2 SQIVND (reference sequence). Trimming at V came to 1 base and at J to 7 bases, leaving 5 bases not matched to a gene. The split of CD4+ cells yielded CD45RA+ naive and CD45RA-negative memory subsets. Details on this clone: This sample includes further DNA sequences coding for the same CDR3.

The V and J genes are TRBV19 and TRBJ2-1, with TRBD2 identical over 9 bases. Sequenced input: naive CD4+ T cells sorted from blood. This sample's subset: CD45RA+ positively selected. The source is a man aged 30-40 years in good health. The CDR3 protein is CASSIVAGGRNEQFF. The CDR3 DNA is TGTGCCAGTAGTATAGTGGCGGGAGGGCGAAATGAGCAGTTCTTC. The complete variable domain, with remaining parts taken from reference TRBV19 and TRBJ2-1, reads DGGITQSPKYLFRKEGQNVTLSCEQNLNHDAMYWYRQDPGQGLRLIYYSQIVNDFQKGDIAEGYSVSREKKESFPLTVTSAQKNPTAFYLCASSIVAGGRNEQFFGPGTRLTVL.